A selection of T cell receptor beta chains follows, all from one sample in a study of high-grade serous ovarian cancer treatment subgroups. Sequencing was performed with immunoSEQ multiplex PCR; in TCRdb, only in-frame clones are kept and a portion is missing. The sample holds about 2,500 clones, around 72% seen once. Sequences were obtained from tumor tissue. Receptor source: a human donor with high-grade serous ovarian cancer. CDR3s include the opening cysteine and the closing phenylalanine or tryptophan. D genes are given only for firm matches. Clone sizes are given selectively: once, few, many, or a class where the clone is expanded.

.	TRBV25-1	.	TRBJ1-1	TGTGCCAGCAGTGACGGGGGAGTAGGTTACACTGAAGCTTTCTTT	CASSDGGVGYTEAFF
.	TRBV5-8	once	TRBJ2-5	TGTGCCAGCAGCCTTGAGAGGCAAGAGACCCAGTACTTC	CASSLERQETQYF
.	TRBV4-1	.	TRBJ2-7	TGCGCCAGCAGCCAAGGCCGGTCCTACGAGCAGTACTTC	CASSQGRSYEQYF
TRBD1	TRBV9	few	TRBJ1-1	TGTGCCAGCAGCGTAGATGACAGGGCCGAAGGTGAAGCTTTCTTT	CASSVDDRAEGEAFF
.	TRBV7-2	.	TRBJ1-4	TGTGCCAGCAGCTTTTGGGCCGGGGAAGAAAAACTGTTTTTT	CASSFWAGEEKLFF
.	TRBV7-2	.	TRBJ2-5	TGTGCCAGCAGCCCCATGAGGGTCCAAGAGACCCAGTACTTC	CASSPMRVQETQYF
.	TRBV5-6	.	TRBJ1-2	TGTGCCAGCAGCTTGATCGGAGGGCCTGGCTACACCTTC	CASSLIGGPGYTF
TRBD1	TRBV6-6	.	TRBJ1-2	TGTGCCAGCAGTCCAGGACAGGGCCAAGAGTTCTATGGCTACACCTTC	CASSPGQGQEFYGYTF
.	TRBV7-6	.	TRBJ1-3	TGTGCCAGCAGCTTAGAGCCCAGACAAAGGCGAAACACCATATATTTT	CASSLEPRQRRNTIYF
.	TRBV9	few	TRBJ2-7	TGTGCCAGCAGCGTAGCCTGGGAGAGCGAGCAGTACTTC	CASSVAWESEQYF
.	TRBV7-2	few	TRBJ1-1	TGTGCCAGCAGCTACGGGGTGAACACTGAAGCTTTCTTT	CASSYGVNTEAFF
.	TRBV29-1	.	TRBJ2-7	TGCAGCGTTGGTTGGAACTACGAGCAGTACTTC	CSVGWNYEQYF
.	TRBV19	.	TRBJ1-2	TGTGCCAGTACCTCTCGGAGGGGCTCTATACTAAACTATGGCTACACCTTC	CASTSRRGSILNYGYTF
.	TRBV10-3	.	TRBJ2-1	TGTGCCATCAAGGAGGAGGGGAAACAGAGGAATGAGCAGTTCTTC	CAIKEEGKQRNEQFF
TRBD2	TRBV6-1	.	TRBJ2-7	TGTGCCAGCACCCGTGGGGGGGGAGCCTACGAGCAGTACTTC	CASTRGGGAYEQYF
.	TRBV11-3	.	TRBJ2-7	TGTGCCAGCAGCCCCGGGGGCCACCGAGGCTACGAGCAGTACTTC	CASSPGGHRGYEQYF
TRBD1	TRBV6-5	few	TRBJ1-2	TGTGCCAGCAGGGGATCGGGACAGTTCTATGGCTACACCTTC	CASRGSGQFYGYTF
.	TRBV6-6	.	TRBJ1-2	TGTGCCAGCAGCCCCCCCCGGACGGACTATGGCTACACCTTC	CASSPPRTDYGYTF
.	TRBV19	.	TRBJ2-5	TGTGCCAGTAGTATCGGAGGGCAAGAGACCCAGTACTTC	CASSIGGQETQYF
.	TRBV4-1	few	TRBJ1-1	TGCGCCAGCAGCCATTTCACCCAGGTGCCAATGAACACTGAAGCTTTCTTT	CASSHFTQVPMNTEAFF
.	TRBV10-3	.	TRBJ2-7	TGTGCCATCAGTGAGTCAGGAAACTACGAGCAGTACTTC	CAISESGNYEQYF
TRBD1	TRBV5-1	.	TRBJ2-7	TGCGCCAGCAGCTTGGAACAGGGGGCCCCCTACGAGCAGTACTTC	CASSLEQGAPYEQYF
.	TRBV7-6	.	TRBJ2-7	TGTGCCAGCACCCCCACCCGGGGGGCACTAACCTACGAGCAGTACTTC	CASTPTRGALTYEQYF
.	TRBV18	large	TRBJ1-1	TGTGCCAGCTCAACTACCAGCCCGAACACTGAAGCTTTCTTT	CASSTTSPNTEAFF
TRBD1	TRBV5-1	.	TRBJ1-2	TGCGCCAGCAGCTTGGATGTTACGGGACAGTATGGCTACACCTTC	CASSLDVTGQYGYTF
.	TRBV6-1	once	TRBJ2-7	TGTGCCAGCAGCCCCTCAACAACCAAGCAGTACTTC	CASSPSTTKQYF
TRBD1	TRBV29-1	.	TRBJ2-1	TGCAGCGTTGAGGGACAGGGTAAGGACAATGAGCAGTTCTTC	CSVEGQGKDNEQFF
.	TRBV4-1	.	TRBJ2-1	TGCGCCAGCAGCCAAGAAATGAACAACCACTACAATGAGCAGTTCTTC	CASSQEMNNHYNEQFF
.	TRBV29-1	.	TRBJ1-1	TGCAGCGTTGAAGACATCAGGGTACTGAACACTGAAGCTTTCTTT	CSVEDIRVLNTEAFF
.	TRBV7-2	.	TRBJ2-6	TGTGCCAGCAGCTTGGACAGCTTCATGGGGGCCAACGTCCTGACTTTC	CASSLDSFMGANVLTF
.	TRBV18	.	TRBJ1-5	TGTGCCAGCTCACTTTACAAGAGCGGATGGAGCAATCAGCCCCAGCATTTT	CASSLYKSGWSNQPQHF
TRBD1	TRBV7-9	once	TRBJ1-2	TGTGCCAGCAGCCACGGGACAGGGAATGGCTACACCTTC	CASSHGTGNGYTF
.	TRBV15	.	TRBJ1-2	TGTGCCACCAGGGGGGCAGGGGATCCCTATGGCTACACCTTC	CATRGAGDPYGYTF
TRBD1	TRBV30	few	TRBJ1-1	TGTGCCTGGATCCCGGGGCAGGGGGCCATTGAAGCTTTCTTT	CAWIPGQGAIEAFF
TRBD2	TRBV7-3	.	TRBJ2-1	TGTGCCAGCAGCTTCGGGGGGGCTTCCTACAATGAGCAGTTCTTC	CASSFGGASYNEQFF
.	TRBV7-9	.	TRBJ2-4	TGTGCCAGCAGCGCGCAGGGTGTCGAGGCCAAAAACATTCAGTACTTC	CASSAQGVEAKNIQYF
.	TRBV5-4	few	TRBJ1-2	TGTGCCAGCAGCTTCAATACTAACTATGGCTACACCTTC	CASSFNTNYGYTF
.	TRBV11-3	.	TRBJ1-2	TGTGCCAGCAGCTTAGTTCAGGGACGTGGCTACACCTTC	CASSLVQGRGYTF
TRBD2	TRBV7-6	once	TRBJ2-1	TGTGCCAGCAGCTTATTGCCGACTAGCGGGGAGGCAGAGCAGTTCTTC	CASSLLPTSGEAEQFF
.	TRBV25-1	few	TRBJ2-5	TGTGCCAGCAGTGGACGTAGCCACGGGGAGACCCAGTACTTC	CASSGRSHGETQYF
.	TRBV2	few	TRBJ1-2	TGTGCCAGCTCCCTCGTGGTCCAGGGAGGAATCTACACCTTC	CASSLVVQGGIYTF
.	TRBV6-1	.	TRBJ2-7	TGTGCCAGCATCCAGCTCGGTTCCTACGAGCAGTACTTC	CASIQLGSYEQYF
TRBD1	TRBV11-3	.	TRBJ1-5	TGTGCCAGCAGTTTACAGGGGTCGGGTCAGCCCCAGCATTTT	CASSLQGSGQPQHF
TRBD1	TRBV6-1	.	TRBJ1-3	TGTGCCAGCAGTGAACAGACAGGGGCGCGAAACACCATATATTTT	CASSEQTGARNTIYF